This TCR beta chain was sequenced during a study of CD8+CD57+ T cells in acquired aplastic anemia (dated 2018 in TCRdb). For the wider study: A mean of around 3.2 ug of DNA, ranging from about 0.2 to 27.4 ug, was extracted from sorted CD4+ and CD8+ cells. Mean read counts for healthy donor samples were roughly 10 million for CD4+ cells and fewer than 12 million for CD8+ cells. Overall study results and their limits: CD8+ Simpson's diversity did not differ significantly between patients and healthy controls (P=0.060). Although under 35 CD8+ CDR3 sequences were shared by patients and controls, these sequences appeared highly expressed in patients and within the immunodominant clones of patients.

The study deep-sequenced TCR repertoires of sorted CD4+ and CD8+ blood T cells from severe aplastic anemia patients and healthy subjects. Ficoll-Paque density gradient centrifugation was used to isolate peripheral blood mononuclear cells. Before DNA extraction, CD4+ and CD8+ T cells were sorted with FACS or magnetic beads. Trimming at the junction amounts to 4 bases on V and 3 bases on J, and the germline ends lie 19 bases apart. Sequences SNHLY (CDR1) and FYNNEI (CDR2) are obtained from the germline V gene. Including the terminal cysteine and phenylalanine, the CDR3 comprises 16 residues. Of all the DNA, just the CDR3 is kept, 48 bases in frame from base 1. Genomic DNA was used as template for profiling of TCR beta VDJ combinations and CDR3 sequences. An Illumina HiSeq 2000 was the platform used for TCR repertoire sequencing. From the authors' description of their analysis: TRBV/TRBJ rearrangement plots, CDR3 size and DJ length profiles, and Simpson's diversity index were used to evaluate the repertoires. The immunodominant clone was defined as the most abundant DNA sequence in deep sequencing data. CDR3 amino acid sequences were checked for sharing across subjects and were also compared against the VDJdb database and published repertoires. TCRdb trimmed the raw reads at Q25, called clones with MiXCR and kept productive beta chains. Rows merge per CDR3 protein into single entries with the most common DNA and genes. Clone size and V and J calls follow TCRdb, not the original study. The sample yields 35,000 to 45,000 distinct CDR3 sequences; 76% were counted once. The leading ten clones occupy over 20% of the sample.

A note on this clonotype: Its antigen target is currently unknown. It has no much larger one-base neighbor in the sample; base qualities were not kept.

In this chain, TRBV2 is recombined with TRBJ2-7; matching of 7 bases hints at TRBD1 as the D gene. The sample comprised sorted CD4+, CD8+, or CD8+CD57+ T cells (not recorded which) from PBMCs. This receptor was obtained from a human donor in good health, serving as a control. The CDR3 amino acid sequence is: CASSGVETGRGYEQYF. The DNA sequence reads TGTGCCAGCAGTGGGGTGGAGACAGGGCGGGGCTACGAGCAGTACTTC.